This TCR beta chain was documented in a study of neoadjuvant anti-PD-1 for oral cavity cancer. On the study more broadly: Patients without progression got a fourth dose around day 43.

Germline V gene lookup returns CDR1 SGHTA and CDR2 FQGTGA. Trimming shortened V by 5 bases and J by 6 bases, and 20 bases separated the two germline ends. The CDR3 contains 16 residues. Measured with immunoSEQ multiplex PCR; TCRdb has only the in-frame clones, and not every one. The sample contains about 7,800 clones, approximately 71% of which appear only once. As to time point: after neoadjuvant nivolumab, at surgical resection. These oral cavity squamous cell carcinomas were HPV-negative and locally advanced. The material sequenced was PBMCs, taken after nivolumab (anti-PD-1) treatment. The chain combines TRBV7-3 with TRBJ2-1; D possibly matches TRBD1 or TRBD2 (6 bases each). The sequence was obtained from a person aged 35-79 years with oral cavity squamous cell carcinoma. The CDR3 region has the DNA TGTGCCAGCAGCGGTACGGGGGCTAGAGTGGGCAATGAGCAGTTCTTC. Translation gives CASSGTGARVGNEQFF.